A selection of T cell receptor beta chains follows, all from one sample in a study of shared clonotypes between healthy human individuals. TCRdb's table, derived via immunoSEQ multiplex PCR, lists solely in-frame clones and lacks some. The sample contains around 340,000 clones, around four fifths of which appear only once. The specimen was memory CD4+ T cells sorted from blood. The receptors derive from a man aged 25 to 40 in good health. The CDR3 runs from the conserved cysteine through the conserved F or W. The order of the fields is V gene, D gene, J gene, clone size, CDR3 protein, CDR3 DNA. The D gene is left open where the match is weak. Not every row has a clone size; where given, it reads once, few, many or a size class.

v_call: TRBV28; d_call: -; j_call: TRBJ1-2; clone_size: -; cdr3_aa: CASSPHGGSYSYGYTF; cdr3_nt: TGTGCCAGCAGCCCTCATGGAGGGAGCTACAGCTATGGCTACACCTTC
v_call: TRBV15; d_call: -; j_call: TRBJ1-5; clone_size: few; cdr3_aa: CATSRGQVNQPQHF; cdr3_nt: TGTGCCACCAGCAGAGGACAGGTAAATCAGCCCCAGCATTTT
v_call: TRBV15; d_call: -; j_call: TRBJ1-3; clone_size: -; cdr3_aa: CATSRDRRNTIYF; cdr3_nt: TGTGCCACCAGCAGAGATCGGAGGAACACCATATATTTT
v_call: TRBV5-6; d_call: TRBD1; j_call: TRBJ2-3; clone_size: -; cdr3_aa: CASSLRGQGRDAQYF; cdr3_nt: TGTGCCAGCAGCTTGCGAGGACAGGGCAGAGATGCGCAGTATTTT
v_call: TRBV14; d_call: TRBD1; j_call: TRBJ1-4; clone_size: -; cdr3_aa: CASSRDRLEKLFF; cdr3_nt: TGTGCCAGCAGCCGGGACAGGCTTGAAAAACTGTTTTTT
v_call: TRBV7-2; d_call: -; j_call: TRBJ2-5; clone_size: -; cdr3_aa: CASSLQGGPQGTQYF; cdr3_nt: TGTGCCAGCAGCTTACAGGGCGGCCCCCAAGGGACCCAGTACTTC
v_call: TRBV14; d_call: -; j_call: TRBJ2-5; clone_size: once; cdr3_aa: CASSQITGWEETQYF; cdr3_nt: TGTGCCAGCAGCCAAATCACAGGGTGGGAAGAGACCCAGTACTTC
v_call: TRBV19; d_call: -; j_call: TRBJ1-2; clone_size: few; cdr3_aa: CASRVPQGGYTF; cdr3_nt: TGTGCCAGTAGAGTTCCGCAGGGAGGCTACACCTTC
v_call: TRBV7-2; d_call: TRBD2; j_call: TRBJ2-3; clone_size: once; cdr3_aa: CASSSRAGGLSTDTQYF; cdr3_nt: TGTGCCAGCAGCTCCCGAGCGGGAGGGTTGAGCACAGATACGCAGTATTTT
v_call: TRBV6-1; d_call: TRBD2; j_call: TRBJ2-5; clone_size: -; cdr3_aa: CASSEWEGPGSETQYF; cdr3_nt: TGTGCCAGCAGTGAATGGGAGGGGCCAGGATCAGAGACCCAGTACTTC
v_call: TRBV18; d_call: -; j_call: TRBJ2-3; clone_size: -; cdr3_aa: CASSPSLTDTQYF; cdr3_nt: TGTGCCAGCTCACCGAGCCTCACAGATACGCAGTATTTT
v_call: TRBV6-5; d_call: TRBD1; j_call: TRBJ1-2; clone_size: -; cdr3_aa: CASSYSMGQLSGYTF; cdr3_nt: TGTGCCAGCAGTTACAGCATGGGACAGCTATCTGGCTACACCTTC
v_call: TRBV30; d_call: -; j_call: TRBJ1-2; clone_size: -; cdr3_aa: CASIIGDLTGYTF; cdr3_nt: TGTGCCTCCATAATCGGGGACCTCACAGGCTACACCTTC
v_call: TRBV9; d_call: TRBD1; j_call: TRBJ1-6; clone_size: -; cdr3_aa: CASSVGTENSPLHF; cdr3_nt: TGTGCCAGCAGCGTCGGGACAGAGAATTCACCCCTCCACTTT
v_call: TRBV11-3; d_call: -; j_call: TRBJ2-7; clone_size: -; cdr3_aa: CASSRRTDYEQYF; cdr3_nt: TGTGCCAGCAGTCGCAGGACGGACTACGAGCAGTACTTC
v_call: TRBV5-6; d_call: TRBD1; j_call: TRBJ2-2; clone_size: -; cdr3_aa: CASSPTDRGATGELFF; cdr3_nt: TGTGCCAGCAGCCCAACGGACAGGGGCGCCACCGGGGAGCTGTTTTTT
v_call: TRBV7-2; d_call: TRBD2; j_call: TRBJ2-1; clone_size: few; cdr3_aa: CASSLGTSGSLEQFF; cdr3_nt: TGTGCCAGCAGCTTAGGGACTAGCGGGAGCCTTGAGCAGTTCTTC
v_call: TRBV2; d_call: -; j_call: TRBJ1-5; clone_size: -; cdr3_aa: CASSEQGSNQPQHF; cdr3_nt: TGTGCCAGCAGTGAGCAAGGTAGCAATCAGCCCCAGCATTTT
v_call: TRBV11-2; d_call: -; j_call: TRBJ2-7; clone_size: once; cdr3_aa: CASSPLQGSYEQYF; cdr3_nt: TGTGCCAGCAGCCCCCTCCAGGGGAGCTACGAGCAGTACTTC
v_call: TRBV7-9; d_call: -; j_call: TRBJ2-7; clone_size: -; cdr3_aa: CASSREGLRQYF; cdr3_nt: TGTGCCAGCAGCCGAGAGGGGTTAAGGCAGTACTTC
v_call: TRBV2; d_call: TRBD1; j_call: TRBJ2-3; clone_size: -; cdr3_aa: CASSSWTGVVTDTQYF; cdr3_nt: TGTGCCAGCAGTTCCTGGACAGGGGTGGTCACAGATACGCAGTATTTT
v_call: TRBV27; d_call: -; j_call: TRBJ2-7; clone_size: once; cdr3_aa: CASRRLGGLGEQYF; cdr3_nt: TGTGCCAGCAGGAGGTTAGGGGGGTTAGGCGAGCAGTACTTC
v_call: TRBV28; d_call: TRBD2; j_call: TRBJ2-3; clone_size: -; cdr3_aa: CASSLSSVAGVLDTQYF; cdr3_nt: TGTGCCAGCAGTTTGTCCTCTGTAGCGGGAGTGTTAGATACGCAGTATTTT
v_call: TRBV5-6; d_call: -; j_call: TRBJ1-5; clone_size: -; cdr3_aa: CASSLLRDFNQPQHF; cdr3_nt: TGTGCCAGCAGCTTGCTCAGGGACTTCAATCAGCCCCAGCATTTT
v_call: TRBV5-4; d_call: TRBD2; j_call: TRBJ2-5; clone_size: -; cdr3_aa: CASSLAGWETQYF; cdr3_nt: TGTGCCAGCAGCTTAGCGGGGTGGGAGACCCAGTACTTC
v_call: TRBV2; d_call: -; j_call: TRBJ2-1; clone_size: -; cdr3_aa: CASSIQAEQFF; cdr3_nt: TGTGCCAGCAGCATTCAGGCTGAGCAGTTCTTC
v_call: TRBV29-1; d_call: TRBD2; j_call: TRBJ2-6; clone_size: -; cdr3_aa: CSVGTSGSASGANVLTF; cdr3_nt: TGCAGCGTGGGGACTAGCGGGAGTGCCTCTGGGGCCAACGTCCTGACTTTC
v_call: TRBV4-2; d_call: -; j_call: TRBJ2-7; clone_size: -; cdr3_aa: CASSLNPTGWDRPLEQYF; cdr3_nt: TGTGCCAGCAGCCTTAACCCCACGGGATGGGACCGACCATTAGAGCAGTACTTC
v_call: TRBV6-1; d_call: -; j_call: TRBJ2-7; clone_size: -; cdr3_aa: CASRTTIQQGYEQYF; cdr3_nt: TGTGCCAGCAGAACAACCATTCAACAGGGCTACGAGCAGTACTTC
v_call: TRBV10-3; d_call: TRBD2; j_call: TRBJ2-1; clone_size: -; cdr3_aa: CAISGATSGRNYNEQFF; cdr3_nt: TGTGCCATCAGTGGAGCGACTAGCGGGAGAAACTACAATGAGCAGTTCTTC
v_call: TRBV2; d_call: -; j_call: TRBJ1-1; clone_size: -; cdr3_aa: CASSSNMNTEAFF; cdr3_nt: TGTGCCAGCAGCTCCAACATGAACACTGAAGCTTTCTTT
v_call: TRBV18; d_call: -; j_call: TRBJ2-3; clone_size: -; cdr3_aa: CASSPSRLDTQYF; cdr3_nt: TGTGCCAGCTCACCCTCGCGGCTGGATACGCAGTATTTT
v_call: TRBV5-1; d_call: TRBD1; j_call: TRBJ1-5; clone_size: -; cdr3_aa: CASSLTGTNQPQHF; cdr3_nt: TGCGCCAGCAGCCTGACAGGGACAAATCAGCCCCAGCATTTT
v_call: TRBV7-9; d_call: -; j_call: TRBJ2-1; clone_size: -; cdr3_aa: CASSALLVNEQFF; cdr3_nt: TGTGCCAGCAGCGCCCTCCTAGTCAATGAGCAGTTCTTC
v_call: TRBV5-6; d_call: TRBD1; j_call: TRBJ1-2; clone_size: -; cdr3_aa: CASSFRDRVNYGYTF; cdr3_nt: TGTGCCAGCAGCTTCCGGGACAGGGTTAACTATGGCTACACCTTC
v_call: TRBV2; d_call: -; j_call: TRBJ1-1; clone_size: many; cdr3_aa: CASSTALNTEAFF; cdr3_nt: TGTGCCAGCAGTACAGCGTTGAACACTGAAGCTTTCTTT
v_call: TRBV29-1; d_call: -; j_call: TRBJ2-7; clone_size: -; cdr3_aa: CSVESSQVPLEQYF; cdr3_nt: TGCAGCGTTGAGTCTAGTCAAGTCCCTCTCGAGCAGTACTTC
v_call: TRBV18; d_call: TRBD1; j_call: TRBJ2-3; clone_size: -; cdr3_aa: CASSPGQGYADTQYF; cdr3_nt: TGTGCCAGCTCACCGGGACAGGGTTACGCAGATACGCAGTATTTT
v_call: TRBV4-3; d_call: TRBD1; j_call: TRBJ2-5; clone_size: -; cdr3_aa: CASSPPVRTGAAEETQYF; cdr3_nt: TGCGCCAGCAGCCCCCCGGTTAGAACAGGGGCCGCAGAAGAGACCCAGTACTTC
v_call: TRBV7-2; d_call: TRBD2; j_call: TRBJ2-1; clone_size: many; cdr3_aa: CASSQGTSSYNEQFF; cdr3_nt: TGTGCCAGCAGCCAAGGGACTAGCTCCTACAATGAGCAGTTCTTC